Each of the 16 T cell receptor beta chains below was sequenced from the same sample in a study of T cells expressing NK-cell markers. Following a re-call of the 5' RACE reads, TCRdb has one entry per CDR3 protein and lacks DNA. This sample's table reports about 160,000 distinct CDR3 sequences. Sequencing used blood T cells: a sorted CD56 or NKG2C T cell subset, CD4+ or CD8+ T cells, or bulk PBMC T cells (not recorded which). The receptor set was obtained from a woman between 18 and 70 years old in good health.

The rearrangement joins TRBV5-1 to TRBJ1-2. There are 16 residues in the CDR3. Germline loops: CDR1 SGHRS, CDR2 YFSETQ. The CDR3 loop reads CASSSVSNFFHYGYTF.

The V call is TRBV5-1, the J call TRBJ2-1; the TCRdb D gene call, TRBD1, has no DNA to confirm it. This CDR3 is 17 amino acids long. CDR1 and CDR2 (germline): SGHRS, YFSETQ. CDR3 loop: CASSVGVGASSYNEQFF.

V gene TRBV9 combines with J gene TRBJ1-4; TCRdb designates TRBD1, a call that cannot be tested without DNA. The germline V gene encodes CDR1 SGDLS and CDR2 YYNGEE. The CDR3 contains 14 residues. The CDR3 is CASSATGGGGKLFF.

This sequence joins TRBV4-2 and TRBJ1-1. From germline, CDR1 is LGHNA and CDR2 YNFKEQ. The CDR3 has 14 amino acids. The CDR3 spells CASSRNTVNTEAFF.

V and J are TRBV20-1 and TRBJ2-3; absent DNA, TCRdb's TRBD1 call cannot be checked. Per germline, CDR1 DFQATT and CDR2 SNEGSKA (reference sequence). CDR3 length: 14 residues. CDR3 in amino acids: CSAVGTGNTDTQYF.

The chain carries TRBV28 and TRBJ2-1. Germline V gene lookup returns CDR1 MDHEN and CDR2 SYDVKM. This CDR3 is built from 14 residues. CDR3: CASSQPTGYNEQFF.

V is TRBV10-3 and J is TRBJ2-3; TCRdb's D gene call, TRBD2, goes unchecked for lack of DNA. The CDR3 is 15 residues long. The germline V gene encodes CDR1 ENHRY and CDR2 SYGVKD. CDR3 region: CAISGISGGGDTQYF.

V is TRBV4-1 and J is TRBJ2-7; with no DNA, the TCRdb D assignment of TRBD1 cannot be verified. The CDR3 loop spans 16 amino acids. In germline, CDR1 is MGHRA, CDR2 YSYEKL. CDR3 residues: CASSRRGGKGAYEQYF.

The chain carries TRBV5-1 and TRBJ2-3; TCRdb picks TRBD2, but there is no DNA to check that call. The germline CDR1 and CDR2 sequences are SGHRS and YFSETQ. The CDR3 is 16 residues long. The CDR3 sequence is CASSSKRGAVTDTQYF.

The V and J genes are TRBV2 and TRBJ2-7; TCRdb indicates TRBD1, and absent DNA this call remains unverified. Germline V gene sequence: CDR1 SNHLY, CDR2 FYNNEI. The length of the CDR3 is 14 residues. CDR3 region: CASSWRDTSYEQYF. The variable domain in full, with the rest retrieved from reference TRBV2 and TRBJ2-7, is EPEVTQTPSHQVTQMGQEVILRCVPISNHLYFYWYRQILGQKVEFLVSFYNNEISEKSEIFDDQFSVERPDGSNFTLKIRSTKLEDSAMYFCASSWRDTSYEQYFGPGTRLTVT.

V usage is TRBV4-1 and J usage is TRBJ2-1. The CDR3 sequence is 17 residues long. CDR1 MGHRA and CDR2 YSYEKL come from the germline V gene. The CDR3 spells CASSHLDLGISYNEQFF.

The chain recombines TRBV5-1 with TRBJ1-2; TCRdb proposes TRBD1, but this gene call is untestable without DNA. Germline-derived CDR1 and CDR2 are SGHRS and YFSETQ. The CDR3 consists of 14 residues. CDR3 sequence reads: CASSSQGANYGYTF.

The chain combines TRBV3-1 with TRBJ2-5; TCRdb proposes TRBD1, but this gene call is untestable without DNA. The CDR3 totals 16 residues. Per germline, CDR1 LGHDT and CDR2 YNNKEL (reference sequence). This CDR3 reads CASSPSKTGLGETQYF.

This sequence joins TRBV29-1 and TRBJ2-7; TCRdb names TRBD1, which stays unverified in the absence of DNA. The CDR3 is 16 residues long. Germline CDR1 and CDR2: SQVTM and ANQGSEA. The chain's CDR3 is CSVRGVGKQGSYEQYF.

The rearrangement joins TRBV6-1 to TRBJ2-1; TCRdb gives TRBD2 as the D gene, but with no DNA this cannot be confirmed. Germline V gene sequence: CDR1 MNHNS, CDR2 SASEGT. There are 17 residues in the CDR3. CDR3: CASRTIAGGTLSNEQFF.

This chain joins TRBV5-1 and TRBJ2-1; there is no DNA to check the TCRdb D call of TRBD2. The CDR3 contains 14 residues. CDR1 is SGHRS and CDR2 is YFSETQ in the germline V gene. The CDR3 is CASGGGGIYNEQFF.